These 8 T cell receptor beta chains share one sample of origin, sequenced in a study of cytomegalovirus exposure and HLA in healthy donors. PCR was performed using 60 Vbeta and 13 Jbeta primers. TCRdb's table, derived via immunoSEQ multiplex PCR, lists solely in-frame clones and lacks some. The data contain a few hundred thousand clones, about four fifths of them seen just once; the ten biggest clones take up more than 1.5%. Material for sequencing was PBMCs. All receptors come from a woman in her thirties or forties in good health and CMV-seropositive.

This clone was picked up one time. V gene TRBV5-1 combines with J gene TRBJ2-3; weak D call: TRBD2 (6 bases). Between the trimmed V and J ends, which lost 5 bases and 6 bases, there was a span of 25 bases. Germline V gene data show CDR1 as SGHRS and CDR2 as YFSETQ. The CDR3 has 17 residues. The CDR3 reads CASSLNSGRASRDTQYF. CDR3 in DNA: TGCGCCAGCAGTTTGAATAGCGGCAGAGCCTCCCGCGATACGCAGTATTTT.

V usage is TRBV18 and J usage is TRBJ2-2; TRBD1 matches 7 bases. CDR1 is KGHSH, CDR2 LQKENI, per germline. The trim removed 3 bases at V and 1 base at J, leaving 8 bases unmatched. The CDR3 totals 17 residues. Written as DNA, the CDR3 is TGTGCCAGCTCACCGGGTAGGACAGGACAGAACACCGGGGAGCTGTTTTTT. As protein: CASSPGRTGQNTGELFF.

The CDR3 sequence: CASSLARTGSNTEAFF. The CDR3 bases are TGTGCCAGCAGCTTAGCCCGAACAGGGTCGAACACTGAAGCTTTCTTT. This sequence joins TRBV11-3 and TRBJ1-1; the D gene is possibly TRBD1 (6 bases). V gave up 1 base and J gave up 1 base, with 13 bases separating them. Germline CDR1 and CDR2: SGHNT and YENEEA. CDR3 length: 16 residues.

The CDR3 sequence: CASRPTENSPLHF. The CDR3 DNA is TGTGCCAGCAGGCCTACAGAAAATTCACCCCTCCACTTT. The genes are TRBV2 and TRBJ1-6; D not resolved. The CDR3 length is 13 residues. Trimming removed 6 bases from V and 7 bases from J, with 10 bases in between. The germline V gene encodes CDR1 SNHLY and CDR2 FYNNEI.

The J gene is TRBJ2-2, the V gene TRBV7-2, with 14 bases aligning to TRBD2. Germline loops: CDR1 SGHTA, CDR2 FQGNSA. The CDR3 loop spans 16 amino acids. The V and J ends lost 5 bases and 6 bases, in that order; junction bases with no gene match: 5. The CDR3 nucleotides read TGTGCCAGCAGCCCGGGACTAGCGGGAGTGGCCGGGGAGCTGTTTTTT. Translation: CASSPGLAGVAGELFF. Filled out from reference TRBV7-2 and TRBJ2-2, the complete variable domain reads GAGVSQSPSNKVTEKGKDVELRCDPISGHTALYWYRQSLGQGLEFLIYFQGNSAPDKSGLPSDRFSAERTGGSVSTLTIQRTQQEDSAVYLCASSPGLAGVAGELFFGEGSRLTVL.

This chain connects TRBV5-6 to TRBJ1-5, with no clear D. The CDR3 is made up of 12 amino acids. Germline CDR1 reads SGHDT; CDR2 reads YYEEEE. V shed 1 base and J shed 7 bases, with 6 bases lying between them. In nucleotides, the CDR3 is TGTGCCAGCAGCTTGATTGGCCAGCCCCAGCATTTT. It codes for CASSLIGQPQHF.

The gene calls are TRBV4-3 and TRBJ2-3; 8 nucleotides align to TRBD2. The CDR3 spans 15 residues. After removal of 0 bases from V and 3 bases from J, the junction contained 2 bases not matched to a gene. Germline V CDR1 and CDR2: LGHNA, YSLEER. The DNA for the CDR3 is TGCGCCAGCAGCCAAGAGGGACTAGAAACAGATACGCAGTATTTT. Amino acids: CASSQEGLETDTQYF.

This chain links TRBV29-1 with TRBJ1-6, with TRBD1 matching over 9 bases. The CDR3 is 13 amino acids. CDR1 is SQVTM, CDR2 ANQGSEA, per germline. V was clipped by 6 bases and J by 6 bases; unmatched bases: 3. CDR3 nucleotide sequence: TGCAGCGTCCGGGACAGGGTTAATTCACCCCTCCACTTT. It encodes CSVRDRVNSPLHF.